This T cell receptor beta chain was documented in a study of blood T cell repertoires in COVID-19. Study-wide background: The cDNA or gDNA used as material had been derived from T cells, B-cell-depleted T cells, or PBMCs.

The germline V gene has CDR1 SGHTA and CDR2 FQGNSA. The CDR3 spans 15 residues. Trimming took off 5 bases at V and 6 bases at J, with 17 bases between the two ends. Using immunoSEQ multiplex PCR, the repertoire was profiled, and TCRdb retains in-frame clones only, with some absent. This sample has tens of thousands of clones, with over 75% found just once. The TCR comes from a human donor with active COVID-19. The donor label of this sample is uncertain. The sequenced material came from peripheral blood. The chain uses TRBV7-2 and TRBJ1-5, with D tentatively TRBD1 (5 bases). Here the CDR3 reads CASSTRGGIGQPQHF. CDR3 nucleotides: TGTGCCAGCAGCACCCGGGGGGGGATCGGTCAGCCCCAGCATTTT.